This T cell receptor (beta chain) was captured by sequencing in a study of monozygotic twins with inflammatory bowel disease. The CDR3 length is 16 residues. Germline values: CDR1 ENHRY, CDR2 SYGVKD. From the 5' RACE reads, TCRdb lists one entry per CDR3 protein and no DNA. This repertoire includes some 210,000 distinct CDR3 sequences. The sample comprised blood. The J gene is TRBJ2-1, the V gene TRBV10-3; TCRdb proposes TRBD1, but this gene call is untestable without DNA. This receptor was taken from a human donor with ulcerative colitis or Crohn's disease, or a healthy co-twin of an affected twin (not recorded which). The chain's CDR3 is CAISGPFLSSYNEQFF.